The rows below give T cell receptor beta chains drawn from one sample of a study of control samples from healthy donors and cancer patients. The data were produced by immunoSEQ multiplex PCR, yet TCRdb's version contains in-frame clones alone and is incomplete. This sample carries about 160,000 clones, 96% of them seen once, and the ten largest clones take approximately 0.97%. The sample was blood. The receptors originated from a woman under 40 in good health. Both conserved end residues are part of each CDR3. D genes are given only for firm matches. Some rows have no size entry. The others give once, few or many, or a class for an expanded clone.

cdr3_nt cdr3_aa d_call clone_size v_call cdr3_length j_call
TGCAGTGCGCAACAAGCAGATACGCAGTATTTT CSAQQADTQYF - - TRBV20-1 11 TRBJ2-3
TGTGCCAGCAGCTTAGAAAGGAGGGTAACTGAAGCTTTCTTT CASSLERRVTEAFF - - TRBV11-2 14 TRBJ1-1
TGTGCCAGCAGCCACCGGGACAGCGCCTACAATGAGCAGTTCTTC CASSHRDSAYNEQFF TRBD1 - TRBV14 15 TRBJ2-1
TGCAGCGTGAGGACTAGCGGGAATAGGGCAGATACGCAGTATTTT CSVRTSGNRADTQYF TRBD2 - TRBV29-1 15 TRBJ2-3
TGCAGTGCTAGTGGGCCTATGGAAAAACTGTTTTTT CSASGPMEKLFF - - TRBV20-1 12 TRBJ1-4
TGTGCCAGCAGCAGCGGATACTCCTACGAGCAGTACTTC CASSSGYSYEQYF - - TRBV11-3 13 TRBJ2-7
TGTGCCAGCAGTTATGGGGACAGTGGGAGCACCATATATTTT CASSYGDSGSTIYF TRBD1 - TRBV6-5 14 TRBJ1-3
TGCGCCAGCAGCCCGAGGGGTTGGGGGCCCACTGGCTACACCTTC CASSPRGWGPTGYTF - - TRBV5-1 15 TRBJ1-2
TGTGCCAGTAGAATGATTGGGGGCCGCTACAATGAGCAGTTCTTC CASRMIGGRYNEQFF - - TRBV19 15 TRBJ2-1
TGCGCCAGCACCATAAAAACCGGGGGTGGCTATTCACCCCTCCACTTT CASTIKTGGGYSPLHF - once TRBV4-1 16 TRBJ1-6
TGTGCCAGCGCGCCGGGACAGGGGAATTCACCCCTCCACTTT CASAPGQGNSPLHF TRBD1 few TRBV6-6 14 TRBJ1-6
TGTGCCAGCAGCTTAATGCAGGGTGGGGAGACCCAGTACTTC CASSLMQGGETQYF - - TRBV11-2 14 TRBJ2-5
TGCGCCAGCTCCCAACGGACGACCTCCTATAATTCACCCCTCCACTTT CASSQRTTSYNSPLHF - - TRBV5-1 16 TRBJ1-6